The 22 T cell receptor beta chains below were found in one sample sequenced in a study of CD8+ T cells in alopecia areata listed by TCRdb under 2018. Library creation used the immunoSEQ multiplex PCR assay. RNA was extracted from all samples and reverse transcribed into cDNA as template for TCR sequencing. The immuneACCESS repertoire file appears here via TCRdb, limited to in-frame rearrangements. These files lack a portion of the clones; in checked studies, under half of the deficit traces to unresolved V genes, and the cause of the others is not known. The sample records 250,000 or so clones, about two thirds of which are singletons. 0.95% to 1.5% of the sample is held by the ten biggest clonotypes. The time point label of this sample denotes: baseline before oral tofacitinib. Sequenced here: CD4+ T cells sorted from blood, sampled at week 0. The receptors were sampled from a human donor with alopecia areata.

This clone was found once. The V gene is TRBV15, the J gene TRBJ1-6; possible D gene TRBD1, 5 bases. The germline V gene has CDR1 LNHNV and CDR2 YYDKDF (reference sequence). The V end was cut by 0 bases, the J end by 16 bases, with 13 bases between. The CDR3 spans 13 residues. DNA for the CDR3: TGTGCCACCAGCAGAGATTACAGGATTGGGCTCCACTTT. The encoded protein is CATSRDYRIGLHF.

This clone has more than one count but fewer than ten. This chain joins TRBV7-9 and TRBJ2-7; no reliable D call. This CDR3 region has 12 residues. The ends were cut back, 4 bases at V and 6 bases at J, with 10 bases in the middle. CDR1 SEHNR and CDR2 FQNEAQ come from the germline V gene (reference sequence). Written as DNA, the CDR3 is TGTGCCAGCAGCTCCTGGGTAGGCGAGCAGTACTTC. Its protein product is CASSSWVGEQYF.

This clone was found a few times. The CDR3 coding sequence is TGCGCCAGCAGCCAAAGGTTTGGGGTGAACACTGAAGCTTTCTTT. It specifies CASSQRFGVNTEAFF. This sequence joins TRBV4-3 and TRBJ1-1; no reliable D call. V was clipped by 2 bases and J by 0 bases, with 10 bases between them. Germline values: CDR1 LGHNA, CDR2 YSLEER. This CDR3 spans 15 amino acids.

This chain links TRBV19 with TRBJ2-1; D is unresolved. Trimming left V 2 bases short and J 9 bases short, with 14 bases between. CDR3 length equals 14 residues. In germline, CDR1 is LNHDA, CDR2 SQIVND (reference sequence). The CDR3 coding sequence is TGTGCCAGTAGTATACATCAGGTTCTCTGTGAGCAGTTCTTC. Translation: CASSIHQVLCEQFF.

V usage is TRBV19 and J usage is TRBJ2-1; D may be TRBD2 (5 bases). The CDR3 runs to 16 residues. Germline-derived CDR1 and CDR2 are LNHDA and SQIVND (reference sequence). The V gene lost 6 bases and the J gene lost 1 base, with 16 bases spanning the gap. The CDR3 reads CASSGKEVLSYNEQFF. CDR3 nucleotide sequence: TGTGCCAGTAGCGGGAAAGAAGTTCTGTCCTACAATGAGCAGTTCTTC.

This clone was found a few times. CDR3 loop: CSTRTGRGEQYF. As DNA, the CDR3 is TGCAGCACCAGGACAGGGCGCGGGGAGCAGTACTTC. The chain combines TRBV29-1 with TRBJ2-7; 8 bases map to TRBD1. The J segment lost 7 bases and the V segment lost 8 bases, leaving 10 bases of the junction unmatched. Germline V gene data show CDR1 as SQVTM and CDR2 as ANQGSEA. The CDR3 is made up of 12 amino acids.

CDR3 sequence reads: CASSLELSTDTQYF. The CDR3 DNA sequence: TGCGCCAGCAGCTTGGAGTTGAGCACAGATACGCAGTATTTT. V usage is TRBV5-1 and J usage is TRBJ2-3; D remains unclear. V shed 0 bases and J shed 0 bases, with 5 bases lying between them. The CDR3 contains 14 residues. Per the germline V gene, CDR1 is SGHRS and CDR2 is YFSETQ.

The chain is built from TRBV2 and TRBJ2-3; D is possibly TRBD1 (6 bases). Between the trimmed V and J ends, which lost 7 bases and 5 bases, there was a span of 10 bases. The CDR3 is 12 amino acids. CDR1 and CDR2 from the germline V gene are SNHLY and FYNNEI. CDR3 in amino acids: CASTGVGDTQYF. In nucleotides, the CDR3 is TGTGCCAGCACAGGGGTAGGAGATACGCAGTATTTT.

This CDR3 reads CASSFGVDQYF. CDR3 nucleotides: TGTGCCAGCAGCTTCGGGGTGGACCAGTACTTC. V usage is TRBV5-6 and J usage is TRBJ2-5; D perhaps matches TRBD2 (5 bases). Germline V gene lookup returns CDR1 SGHDT and CDR2 YYEEEE. Trimming shortened V by 2 bases and J by 10 bases, and 9 bases separated the two germline ends. The CDR3 has 11 residues.

The genes are TRBV29-1 and TRBJ2-7, with unresolved D. Germline V gives CDR1 SQVTM, CDR2 ANQGSEA. The CDR3 runs to 11 residues. V lost 7 bases to trimming and J lost 2 bases, with 9 bases between them. In nucleotides, the CDR3 is TGCAGCGCCAATAGGCCCTACGAGCAGTACTTC. Its translation: CSANRPYEQYF.

J is TRBJ1-1 and V is TRBV6-5, with TRBD1 matching 8 bases. V shed 5 bases, J shed 4 bases, and the junction held 3 bases outside the gene matches. The CDR3 is 13 residues long. CDR1 is MNHEY, CDR2 SVGAGI, per germline. In DNA, the CDR3 is TGTGCCAGCAGTCAAACAGGGGGCACTGAAGCTTTCTTT. Translation gives CASSQTGGTEAFF.

The rearrangement uses TRBV20-1 and TRBJ2-3, with D hard to call. This CDR3 has 10 amino acids. The germline V gene encodes CDR1 DFQATT and CDR2 SNEGSKA (reference sequence). The V gene lost 7 bases and the J gene lost 1 base, with 3 bases spanning the gap. DNA for the CDR3: TGCAGTGTTCGCACAGATACGCAGTATTTT. Translating gives CSVRTDTQYF.

This clone has a handful of counts. This chain links TRBV9 with TRBJ1-1; D may be TRBD1 (5 bases). Trimming shortened V by 4 bases and J by 0 bases, and 13 bases separated the two germline ends. Germline CDR1 is SGDLS and CDR2 is YYNGEE. The CDR3 covers 15 residues. Written as DNA, the CDR3 is TGTGCCAGCAGCCCAAGGGGAAGCTTGAACACTGAAGCTTTCTTT. Translated, it gives CASSPRGSLNTEAFF.

V usage is TRBV15 and J usage is TRBJ2-3; either TRBD1 or TRBD2 may supply D (5 bases each). This CDR3 is built from 14 residues. Germline CDR1 reads LNHNV; CDR2 reads YYDKDF (reference sequence). The germline V and J ends were trimmed by 5 bases and 5 bases, with 14 bases remaining between them. The CDR3, as DNA: TGTGCCACCAGCCTTAGAGGGGCGGAAGATACGCAGTATTTT. Its translation: CATSLRGAEDTQYF. Supplemented by reference TRBV15 and TRBJ2-3, the full variable domain reads DAMVIQNPRYQVTQFGKPVTLSCSQTLNHNVMYWYQQKSSQAPKLLFHYYDKDFNNEADTPDNFQSRRPNTSFCFLDIRSPGLGDTAMYLCATSLRGAEDTQYFGPGTRLTVL.

Here the CDR3 reads CASSLGLAGVYEQYF. In DNA form, the CDR3 reads TGCGCCAGCAGCTTGGGACTAGCGGGGGTATACGAGCAGTACTTC. The rearrangement joins TRBV5-1 to TRBJ2-7; 12 bases are shared with TRBD2. CDR1 is SGHRS and CDR2 is YFSETQ in the germline V gene. The CDR3 spans 15 residues. V lost 0 bases and J lost 4; bases outside the gene matches: 2.

The table lists this clone with a few counts. The V gene is TRBV7-9, the J gene TRBJ2-7; D not certain. CDR3 size: 11 residues. CDR1 and CDR2 (germline): SEHNR, FQNEAQ (reference sequence). Deletions cut 7 bases from V and 1 base from J, with 5 bases between. In DNA, the CDR3 is TGTGCCAGCACCTCGTCCTACGAGCAGTACTTC. Translated: CASTSSYEQYF.

V gene TRBV15 combines with J gene TRBJ2-7; D is uncertain. In germline, CDR1 is LNHNV, CDR2 YYDKDF (reference sequence). V was shortened by 0 bases and J by 5 bases, with 8 bases between the two germline ends. There are 13 residues in the CDR3. The CDR3 sequence is CATSRERRDEQYF. The CDR3 DNA follows: TGTGCCACCAGCAGAGAAAGAAGGGACGAGCAGTACTTC.

This clone has a handful of counts. The chain carries TRBV5-6 and TRBJ2-5, with a weak D call TRBD1 (5 bases). The CDR3 has 16 residues. Trimming removed 0 bases at V and 5 bases at J, with 17 bases between. Germline V gene lookup returns CDR1 SGHDT and CDR2 YYEEEE. The CDR3: CASSLVSQGWSETQYF. The CDR3 DNA reads TGTGCCAGCAGCTTGGTCTCCCAGGGCTGGTCGGAGACCCAGTACTTC.

The rearrangement links TRBV11-2 to TRBJ2-3; D not certain. Trimming shortened V by 0 bases and J by 3 bases, and 10 bases separated the two germline ends. The CDR3 totals 15 residues. Germline CDR1 and CDR2: SGHAT and FQNNGV. CDR3 DNA: TGTGCCAGCAGCTTAGATCTGGCAACGACAGATACGCAGTATTTT. Residues: CASSLDLATTDTQYF.

In this sample, this clone turned up a few times. This chain uses TRBV2 with TRBJ2-3; D tentatively fits TRBD1 or TRBD2 (5 bases each). The germline V gene encodes CDR1 SNHLY and CDR2 FYNNEI. This CDR3 comprises 16 residues. V was cut by 9 bases and J by 3 bases, with 22 bases left in between. CDR3 protein: CASPVGEKGTTDTQYF. DNA for the CDR3: TGTGCCAGTCCAGTGGGGGAGAAAGGGACGACAGATACGCAGTATTTT.

This chain links TRBV2 with TRBJ1-6; D unclear. The CDR3 runs to 15 residues. Germline-derived CDR1 and CDR2 are SNHLY and FYNNEI. V shed 5 bases and J shed 10 bases, with 18 bases lying between them. This chain's CDR3 is CASSWAPTLGSPLHF. CDR3 sequence (DNA): TGTGCCAGCAGTTGGGCGCCAACGCTGGGGTCACCCCTCCACTTT.

The gene calls are TRBV2 and TRBJ2-1, with 13 bases lining up with TRBD2. The V gene end was trimmed by 2 bases and the J gene end by 15 bases; junction bases not matched to a gene: 7. Germline V gives CDR1 SNHLY, CDR2 FYNNEI. The CDR3 has 14 residues. The CDR3 spells CASSESLAGGSLFF. The CDR3 DNA follows: TGTGCCAGCAGTGAATCACTAGCGGGGGGGTCGTTGTTCTTC.